This T cell receptor (beta chain) was sequenced during a study of molecular identifiers for immune sequencing clone quantification. General observations from the study: The study reportedly detected spiked Jurkat TCR RNA from one cell among about a million naive cells. Clones above 20 RNA copies held over 99% of effector molecules, under 1% in naive cells.

Naive CD8 T cells were picked out by sorting for CD8+CD4-CCR7+CD45RA+. Germline V gives CDR1 SGHTA, CDR2 FQGNSA. J lost 2 bases, V lost 3 bases, and 6 bases had no gene match. The CDR3 covers 18 residues. In its sample, this clonotype was seen many times. What it recognizes is unknown. TCRdb passed the PCR reads through MiXCR, listing each CDR3 protein once. The data hold 460,000 or so distinct CDR3 sequences, with about a fifth observed a single time. The sequence was obtained from a human donor in good health. Some libraries in this study had Jurkat cell RNA spiked in. The sample taken for sequencing was naive CD8+ T cells from blood, with Jurkat cell RNA spiked in. Stated subset: FACS-sorted CD8+CD4-CCR7+CD45RA+ naive T cells. This sequence joins TRBV7-2 and TRBJ2-6, with 11 bases aligning to TRBD2. The CDR3 is CASSFGLAGLAGANVLTF. In nucleotides, the CDR3 is TGTGCCAGCAGCTTCGGACTAGCGGGCCTAGCTGGGGCCAACGTCCTGACTTTC.